The clone carrying this T cell receptor beta chain appeared a few times. Its matching antigen is unknown. Expressed TCRB transcripts were sequenced after all isolated RNA was converted to cDNA. The table came from immunoSEQ multiplex PCR; TCRdb's copy has only in-frame clones and leaves some out. The sample records more than 250,000 clones, 14% to 15% being singletons. The data originate from a study of beta chain features in type 1 diabetes. The wider study: Cell yields, gender and age were comparable in patients and healthy donors. Study-level findings and limits: Because the template was cDNA, high-expressing cells might be over-represented. For patients, the naive, central memory and Treg TCRB repertoires appeared more alike than for healthy donors. The study found moderately but significantly shorter TCRB CDR3s in all four CD4+ subsets of Type 1 diabetes patients.

V lost 1 base to trimming and J lost 5 bases, with 8 bases between them. The CDR3 covers 13 residues. Germline V gives CDR1 LGHNA, CDR2 YNFKEQ. J is TRBJ2-5 and V is TRBV4-2, with D maybe TRBD1 (6 bases). The origin of this receptor is a man aged 18-30 years with type 1 diabetes. The sample was naive CD4+ T cells from blood. The CDR3 DNA follows: TGTGCCAGCAGCCAAGTAACAGGGGAGACCCAGTACTTC. Protein product: CASSQVTGETQYF.